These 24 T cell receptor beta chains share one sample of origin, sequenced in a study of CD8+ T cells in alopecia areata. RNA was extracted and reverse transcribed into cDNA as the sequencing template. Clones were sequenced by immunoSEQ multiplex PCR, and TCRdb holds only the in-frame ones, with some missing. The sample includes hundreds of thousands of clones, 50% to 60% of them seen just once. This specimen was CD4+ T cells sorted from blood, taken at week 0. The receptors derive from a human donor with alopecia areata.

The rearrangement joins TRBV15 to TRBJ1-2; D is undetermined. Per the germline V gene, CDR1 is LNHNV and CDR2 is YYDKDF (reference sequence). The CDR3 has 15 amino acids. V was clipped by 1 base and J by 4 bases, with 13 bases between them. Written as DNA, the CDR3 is TGTGCCACCAGCAGAGGCCGCGAGGGCTCCTATGGCTACACCTTC. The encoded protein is CATSRGREGSYGYTF.

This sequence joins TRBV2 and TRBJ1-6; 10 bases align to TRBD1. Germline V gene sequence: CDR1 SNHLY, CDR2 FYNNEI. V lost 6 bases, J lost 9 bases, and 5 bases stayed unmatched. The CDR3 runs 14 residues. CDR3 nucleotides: TGTGCCAGCAGACCCGACAGGGGGCTTTCACCCCTCCACTTT. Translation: CASRPDRGLSPLHF.

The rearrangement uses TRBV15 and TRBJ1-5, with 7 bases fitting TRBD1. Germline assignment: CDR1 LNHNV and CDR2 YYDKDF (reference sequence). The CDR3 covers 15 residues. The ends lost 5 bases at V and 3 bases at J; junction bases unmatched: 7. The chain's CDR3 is CATSEDRVHNQPQHF. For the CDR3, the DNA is TGTGCCACCAGCGAAGACAGGGTTCACAATCAGCCCCAGCATTTT.

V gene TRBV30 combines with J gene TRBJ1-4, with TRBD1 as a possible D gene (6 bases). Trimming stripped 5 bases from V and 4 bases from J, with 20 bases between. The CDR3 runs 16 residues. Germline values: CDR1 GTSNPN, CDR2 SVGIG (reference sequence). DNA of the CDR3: TGTGCCTGGGGAGGGGGTTTGGGACGGATTAATGAAAAACTGTTTTTT. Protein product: CAWGGGLGRINEKLFF.

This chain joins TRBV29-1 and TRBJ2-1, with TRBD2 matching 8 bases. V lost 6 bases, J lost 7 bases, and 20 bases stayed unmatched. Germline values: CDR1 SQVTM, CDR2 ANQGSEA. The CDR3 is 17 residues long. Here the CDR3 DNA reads TGCAGCGTACCGGAGGGGGGGTGGAGACTAGCGTTTAATGAGCAGTTCTTC. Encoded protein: CSVPEGGWRLAFNEQFF.

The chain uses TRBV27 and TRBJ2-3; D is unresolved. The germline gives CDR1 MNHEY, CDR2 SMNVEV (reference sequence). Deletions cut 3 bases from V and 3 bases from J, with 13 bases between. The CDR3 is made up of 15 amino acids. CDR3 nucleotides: TGTGCCAGCAGTTTTTCGCAGTTAGGGACAGATACGCAGTATTTT. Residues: CASSFSQLGTDTQYF.

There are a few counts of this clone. The DNA of the CDR3 is TGTGCCAGCAGGGGGACGGGCTACAATGAGCAGTTCTTC. Amino acids: CASRGTGYNEQFF. The chain has TRBV5-6 and TRBJ2-1; D assignment may be TRBD1 or TRBD2 (5 bases each). Germline-derived CDR1 and CDR2 are SGHDT and YYEEEE. The CDR3 sequence is 13 residues long. V lost 5 bases, J lost 3 bases, and 9 bases lay in between.

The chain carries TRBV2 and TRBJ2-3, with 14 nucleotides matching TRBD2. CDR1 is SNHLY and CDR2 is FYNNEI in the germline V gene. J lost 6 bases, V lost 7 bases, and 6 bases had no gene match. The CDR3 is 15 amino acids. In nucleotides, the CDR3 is TGTGCCAGCAAATTGGGGACTAGCGGGAGCGATACGCAGTATTTT. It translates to CASKLGTSGSDTQYF.

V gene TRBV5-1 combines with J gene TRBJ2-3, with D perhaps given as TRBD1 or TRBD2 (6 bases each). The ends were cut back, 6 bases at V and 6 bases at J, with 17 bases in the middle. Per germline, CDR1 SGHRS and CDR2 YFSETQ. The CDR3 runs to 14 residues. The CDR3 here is CASMLGGGQDTQYF. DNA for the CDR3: TGCGCCAGCATGTTGGGGGGCGGACAGGATACGCAGTATTTT. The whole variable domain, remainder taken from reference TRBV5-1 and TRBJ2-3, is KAGVTQTPRYLIKTRGQQVTLSCSPISGHRSVSWYQQTPGQGLQFLFEYFSETQRNKGNFPGRFSGRQFSNSRSEMNVSTLELGDSALYLCASMLGGGQDTQYFGPGTRLTVL.

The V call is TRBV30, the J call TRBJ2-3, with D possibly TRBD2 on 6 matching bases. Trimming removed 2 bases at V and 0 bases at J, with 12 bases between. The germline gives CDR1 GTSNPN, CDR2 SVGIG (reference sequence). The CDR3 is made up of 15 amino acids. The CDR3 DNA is TGTGCCTGGAGTAAGGGGACTGCTAGCACAGATACGCAGTATTTT. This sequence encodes CAWSKGTASTDTQYF.

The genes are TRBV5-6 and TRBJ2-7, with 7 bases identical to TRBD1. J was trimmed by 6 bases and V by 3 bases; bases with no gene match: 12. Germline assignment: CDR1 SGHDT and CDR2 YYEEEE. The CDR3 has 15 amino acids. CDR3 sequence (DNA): TGTGCCAGCAGCTCGTTGACAGGGAGCCTTCTCGAGCAGTACTTC. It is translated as CASSSLTGSLLEQYF.

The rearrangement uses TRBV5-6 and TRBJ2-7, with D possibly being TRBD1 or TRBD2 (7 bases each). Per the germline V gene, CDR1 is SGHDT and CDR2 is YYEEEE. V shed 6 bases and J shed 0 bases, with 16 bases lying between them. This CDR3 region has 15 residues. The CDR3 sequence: CASNQQGTISYEQYF. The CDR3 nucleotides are TGTGCCAGCAACCAACAGGGGACTATCTCCTACGAGCAGTACTTC.

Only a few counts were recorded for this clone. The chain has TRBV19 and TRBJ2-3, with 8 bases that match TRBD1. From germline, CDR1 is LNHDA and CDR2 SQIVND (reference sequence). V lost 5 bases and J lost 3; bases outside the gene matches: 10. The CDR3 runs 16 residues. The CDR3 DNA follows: TGTGCCAGTAGTCTATCAAGGACAGGGTGGACAGATACGCAGTATTTT. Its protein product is CASSLSRTGWTDTQYF.

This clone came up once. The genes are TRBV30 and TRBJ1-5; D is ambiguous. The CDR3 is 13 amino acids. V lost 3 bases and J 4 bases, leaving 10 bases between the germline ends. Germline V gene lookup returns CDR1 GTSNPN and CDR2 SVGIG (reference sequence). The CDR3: CAWSRTGNQPQHF. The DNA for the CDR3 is TGTGCCTGGAGCCGGACGGGGAATCAGCCCCAGCATTTT. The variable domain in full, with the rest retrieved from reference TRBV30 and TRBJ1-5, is SQTIHQWPATLVQPVGSPLSLECTVEGTSNPNLYWYRQAAGRGLQLLFYSVGIGQISSEVPQNLSASRPQDRQFILSSKKLLLSDSGFYLCAWSRTGNQPQHFGDGTRLSIL.

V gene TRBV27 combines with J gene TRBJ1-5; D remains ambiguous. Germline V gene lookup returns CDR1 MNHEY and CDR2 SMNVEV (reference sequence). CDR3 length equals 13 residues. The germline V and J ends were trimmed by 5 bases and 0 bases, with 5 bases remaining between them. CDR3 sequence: CASSQNSNQPQHF. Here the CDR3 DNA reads TGTGCCAGCAGTCAGAATAGCAATCAGCCCCAGCATTTT.

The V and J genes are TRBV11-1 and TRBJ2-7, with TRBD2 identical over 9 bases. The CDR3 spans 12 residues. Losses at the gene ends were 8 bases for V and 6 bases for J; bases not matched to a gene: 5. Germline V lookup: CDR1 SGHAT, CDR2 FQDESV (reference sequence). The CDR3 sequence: CASGGRAREQYF. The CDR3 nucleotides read TGTGCCAGCGGCGGGAGGGCGCGCGAGCAGTACTTC.

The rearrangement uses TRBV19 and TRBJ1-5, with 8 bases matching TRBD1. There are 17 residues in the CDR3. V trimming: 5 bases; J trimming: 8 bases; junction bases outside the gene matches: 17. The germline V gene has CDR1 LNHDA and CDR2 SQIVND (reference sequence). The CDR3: CASSADDRGRGREPQHF. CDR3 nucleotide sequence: TGTGCCAGTAGTGCCGACGACAGGGGAAGGGGGAGAGAGCCCCAGCATTTT.

Here the CDR3 reads CASSSQTGGFEKLFF. For the CDR3, the DNA is TGTGCCAGCAGCTCTCAGACAGGGGGCTTTGAAAAACTGTTTTTT. The chain carries TRBV7-2 and TRBJ1-4, with TRBD1 matching over 10 bases. This CDR3 contains 15 residues. With 4 bases clipped from V and 7 bases from J, the junction kept 6 bases outside the gene matches. Germline V CDR1 and CDR2: SGHTA, FQGNSA. Full variable domain (missing parts from reference TRBV7-2 and TRBJ1-4): GAGVSQSPSNKVTEKGKDVELRCDPISGHTALYWYRQSLGQGLEFLIYFQGNSAPDKSGLPSDRFSAERTGGSVSTLTIQRTQQEDSAVYLCASSSQTGGFEKLFFGSGTQLSVL.

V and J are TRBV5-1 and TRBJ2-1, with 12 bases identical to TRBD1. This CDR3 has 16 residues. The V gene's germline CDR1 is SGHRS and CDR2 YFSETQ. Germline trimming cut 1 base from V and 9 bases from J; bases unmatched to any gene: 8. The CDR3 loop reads CASSLIRDRGLGEQFF. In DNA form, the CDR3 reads TGCGCCAGCAGCTTGATCCGGGACAGGGGGCTGGGTGAGCAGTTCTTC.

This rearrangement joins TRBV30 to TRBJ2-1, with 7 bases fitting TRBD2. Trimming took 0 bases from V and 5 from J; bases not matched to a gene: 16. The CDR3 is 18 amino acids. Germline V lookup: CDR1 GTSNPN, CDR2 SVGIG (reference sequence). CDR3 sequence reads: CAWSVFSSGRRRDNEQFF. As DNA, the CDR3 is TGTGCCTGGAGTGTCTTTAGTTCCGGGAGGAGGAGGGACAATGAGCAGTTCTTC.

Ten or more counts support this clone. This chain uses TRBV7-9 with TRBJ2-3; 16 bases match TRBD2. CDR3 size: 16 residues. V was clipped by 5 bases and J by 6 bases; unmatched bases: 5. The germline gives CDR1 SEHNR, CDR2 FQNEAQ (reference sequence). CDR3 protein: CASSPGTSGRADTQYF. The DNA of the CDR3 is TGTGCCAGCAGCCCCGGGACTAGCGGGAGGGCCGATACGCAGTATTTT.

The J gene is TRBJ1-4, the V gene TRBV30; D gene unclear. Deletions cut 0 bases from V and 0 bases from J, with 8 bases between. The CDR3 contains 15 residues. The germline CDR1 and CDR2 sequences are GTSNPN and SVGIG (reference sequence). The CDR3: CAWSVGSATNEKLFF. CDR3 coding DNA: TGTGCCTGGAGTGTCGGGAGCGCAACTAATGAAAAACTGTTTTTT. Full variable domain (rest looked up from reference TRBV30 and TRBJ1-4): SQTIHQWPATLVQPVGSPLSLECTVEGTSNPNLYWYRQAAGRGLQLLFYSVGIGQISSEVPQNLSASRPQDRQFILSSKKLLLSDSGFYLCAWSVGSATNEKLFFGSGTQLSVL.

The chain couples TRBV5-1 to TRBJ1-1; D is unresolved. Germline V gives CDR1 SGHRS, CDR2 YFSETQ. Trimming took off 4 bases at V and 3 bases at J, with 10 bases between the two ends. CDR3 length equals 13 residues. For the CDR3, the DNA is TGCGCCAGCAGCCCGCTGGAAGACACTGAAGCTTTCTTT. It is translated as CASSPLEDTEAFF.

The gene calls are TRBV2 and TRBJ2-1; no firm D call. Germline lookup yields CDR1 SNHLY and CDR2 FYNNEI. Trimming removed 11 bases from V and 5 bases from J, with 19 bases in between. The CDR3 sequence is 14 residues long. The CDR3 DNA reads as TGTGCCGCAAGGGCTCGAGAGACACACAATGAGCAGTTCTTC. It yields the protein CAARARETHNEQFF.